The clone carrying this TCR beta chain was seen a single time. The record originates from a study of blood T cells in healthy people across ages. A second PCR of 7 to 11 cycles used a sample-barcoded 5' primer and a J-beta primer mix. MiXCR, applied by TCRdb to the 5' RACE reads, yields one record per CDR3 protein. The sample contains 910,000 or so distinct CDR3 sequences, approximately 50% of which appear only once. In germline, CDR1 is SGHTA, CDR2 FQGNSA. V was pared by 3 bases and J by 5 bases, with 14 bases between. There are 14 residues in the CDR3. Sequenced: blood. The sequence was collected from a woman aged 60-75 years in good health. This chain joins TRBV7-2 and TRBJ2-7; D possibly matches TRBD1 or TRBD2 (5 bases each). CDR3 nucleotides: TGTGCCAGCAGCTTCCGGGACGGATTCCACGAGCAGTACTTC. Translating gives CASSFRDGFHEQYF.